The source of this T cell receptor (beta chain) is a study of T cell therapy after organ transplantation. Comment on this clone: Its target is not known. This CDR3 is also generated by other DNA sequences in the sample.

The method was immunoSEQ multiplex PCR; TCRdb's version includes in-frame clones alone and lacks a portion of them. Of around 19,000 clones in the sample, 84% are singletons; the top ten hold around a third. Points from the study as a whole: Concurrent antirejection and antiviral drugs remain unassessed confounders. Nonresponders had marked pretherapy clonal expansions and little post-therapy change.

Noted time point: 20-29 weeks after completion of therapy. This CDR3 is built from 15 residues. Germline lookup yields CDR1 LGHNA and CDR2 YSLEER. V gave up 1 base and J gave up 1 base, with 11 bases separating them. The specimen was CD8+ T cells from blood, collected after autologous CMV-specific T cell therapy. The rearrangement uses TRBV4-3 and TRBJ2-7, with no clear D. The sequence was collected from a human patient who had received a solid organ transplant and had CMV disease. Some T cells could come from the graft donor. The CDR3 protein is CASSQVGDNSYEQYF. CDR3 DNA sequence: TGCGCCAGCAGCCAAGTCGGAGACAATTCCTACGAGCAGTACTTC.